This T cell receptor beta chain was retrieved from a study of cytomegalovirus exposure and HLA in healthy donors. Trimming removed 1 base from V and 3 bases from J; junction bases left unmatched: 1. CDR3 length: 14 residues. CDR1 is LNHNV and CDR2 is YYDKDF in the germline V gene (reference sequence). Study-level findings and limits: Earlier analysis found most TCR beta V segments productive about 90% or about 30% of the time. Some highly shared sequence variants likely arose as a pipeline artifact.

Notes on this clone: Antigen specificity is unknown.

In the PCR, 60 Vbeta and 13 Jbeta primers were used. Authors' methods: Later, roughly 86 million unique TCR beta chains were counted in an analysis, and some 9.9 million of them were shared. Generated by immunoSEQ multiplex PCR, the TCRdb table keeps only in-frame clones and is missing some. The V and J calls and clone size were taken over from that table, and D and trimming were inferred from the DNA. The repertoire holds about 130,000 clones, with over 65% as singletons. The chain combines TRBV15 with TRBJ2-5, with 8 nucleotides matching TRBD1. The sequenced sample consisted of PBMCs. The TCR sequence derives from a man aged 50 to 60 in good health and CMV-seronegative. The CDR3 loop is CATSRGGQEETQYF. CDR3 bases: TGTGCCACCAGCAGAGGGGGACAGGAAGAGACCCAGTACTTC.